The clone carrying this T cell receptor beta chain was counted only a few times. The source of the sample is a study of cytomegalovirus exposure and HLA in healthy donors. Across the whole study: An analysis done earlier identified approximately 120 million unique TCR beta sequences from 150 million to 200 million T cells.

Trimming cost V 2 bases and J 10 bases, with 9 bases left between them. In germline, CDR1 is SGHAT, CDR2 FQNNGV. CDR3 length equals 12 residues. PCR involved 60 Vbeta and 13 Jbeta primers. Produced via immunoSEQ multiplex PCR; TCRdb's table is partial and in-frame only. The sample lists 160,000 or so clones, around 80% occurring once. Sequencing used PBMCs. The V and J genes are TRBV11-2 and TRBJ2-1; possibly TRBD2 for D (6 bases). The clonotype was recovered from a male donor in good health and CMV-seropositive. The CDR3 reads CASSLIAEEQFF. The CDR3 DNA follows: TGTGCCAGCAGCTTAATAGCGGAGGAGCAGTTCTTC.